The 3 T cell receptor beta chains reported below all come from one sample, sequenced in a study of blood T cell repertoires in COVID-19. TCRdb's table, derived via immunoSEQ multiplex PCR, lists solely in-frame clones and lacks some. The sample yields over 140,000 clones, 76% seen once. Sequenced material: peripheral blood. These receptors were obtained from a woman of 80 years or more with active or convalescent COVID-19.

CDR3 sequence: CASQGPAQETQYF. The CDR3 DNA is TGTGCCAGCCAGGGGCCAGCTCAAGAGACCCAGTACTTC. The gene calls are TRBV7-9 and TRBJ2-5; D perhaps matches TRBD1 (6 bases). The CDR3 length is 13 residues. Germline V gene sequence: CDR1 SEHNR, CDR2 FQNEAQ (reference sequence). The ends were cut back, 8 bases at V and 2 bases at J, with 12 bases in the middle.

The chain has TRBV18 and TRBJ1-6, with a weak D call TRBD1 (6 bases). V was cut by 2 bases and J by 7 bases, with 9 bases left in between. CDR1 and CDR2 from the germline V gene are KGHSH and LQKENI. The CDR3 has 14 residues. CDR3 sequence: CASSPRQGNSPLHF. Here the CDR3 DNA reads TGTGCCAGCTCACCAAGGCAGGGGAATTCACCCCTCCACTTT.

This sequence joins TRBV19 and TRBJ2-6, with 7 nucleotides matching TRBD1. The CDR3 loop spans 18 amino acids. The junction had 8 bases not matched to a gene; V was cut back by 3 bases and J by 0 bases. Germline V lookup: CDR1 LNHDA, CDR2 SQIVND (reference sequence). CDR3: CASSIGQAIFSGANVLTF. DNA of the CDR3: TGTGCCAGTAGTATTGGACAGGCAATCTTCTCTGGGGCCAACGTCCTGACTTTC.